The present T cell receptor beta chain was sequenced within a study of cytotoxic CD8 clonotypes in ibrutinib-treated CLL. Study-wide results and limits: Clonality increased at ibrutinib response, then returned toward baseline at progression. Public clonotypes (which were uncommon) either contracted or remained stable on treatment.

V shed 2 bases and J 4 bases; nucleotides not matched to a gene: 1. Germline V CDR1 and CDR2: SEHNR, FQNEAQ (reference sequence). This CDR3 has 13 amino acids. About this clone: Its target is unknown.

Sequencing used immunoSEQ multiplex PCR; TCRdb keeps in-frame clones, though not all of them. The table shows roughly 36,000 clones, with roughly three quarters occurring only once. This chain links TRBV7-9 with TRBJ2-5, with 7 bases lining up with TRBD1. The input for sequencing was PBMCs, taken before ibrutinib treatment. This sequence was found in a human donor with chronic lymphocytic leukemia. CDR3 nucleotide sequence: TGTGCCAGCAGCTTACCAGGGGGAGAGACCCAGTACTTC. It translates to CASSLPGGETQYF.